This T cell receptor (beta chain) was found in a study of blood T cell repertoires in COVID-19 (dated by TCRdb to the early 2020s). Regarding the research as a whole: The collaborator samples originated in the United States, Italy and Spain and spanned the acute and convalescent phases of COVID-19. The prospective study material was composed of cDNA or gDNA derived from T cells, B-cell-depleted T cells, or PBMCs. The dataset comprised deeply sampled blood TCRbeta repertoires from subjects exposed to, actively infected with, or recovered from COVID-19. The repertoires were released in a freely available public database intended as a resource for research on the immune response to SARS-CoV-2. The samples were drawn from two sources: the first 160 participants of the ongoing ImmuneRACE study, and fewer than 1,500 subjects contributed by 6 global collaborators. The sample metadata nearly always contained a de-identified subject ID, COVID-19 status, age in years and sex. HLA class I and class II types, where available, came from metadata supplied by the sample provider rather than from assay-based typing.

TCRbeta CDR3 regions were amplified from genomic DNA by means of the immunoSEQ Assay, a bias-controlled multiplex PCR. Per the source publication's procedure: The number of nucleated cells in each sample was estimated by amplification of reference gene primers within the assay. To quantify the absolute abundance of each unique TCRbeta CDR3 rearrangement, sequence reads were collapsed and filtered. For each sample, productive Simpson clonality was calculated as the square root of Simpson's diversity index across productive rearrangements. TCRdb carries this immuneACCESS record with in-frame sequences only. Its versions omit some clonotypes, under half of them owing to an unresolved V gene in the studies checked, with the rest unexplained. V, J and clone size reflect that table, while D and trimming were determined from the DNA. Within this sample are hundreds of thousands of clones, with 70% to 90% of them counted one time only. The top ten hold approximately 5.1% of the sample.

The junction carries 9 bases between V and J, which are trimmed by 7 bases and 0 bases respectively. The CDR3 holds 13 amino acids from the cysteine to the phenylalanine. Only the CDR3 region is kept as DNA, spanning 39 bases read in frame from base 1. Via the germline V gene, CDR1 is MDHEN and CDR2 SYDVKM. Overall results and qualifications from the work: Clinical and demographic metadata were provided uncurated, with the amount varying by source and participant.

Comments on this clone: Its binding antigen is unknown. Per-base qualities were not stored, and no clone one base away is much larger. Other DNA sequences in the sample encode the same CDR3.

One collaborating source in Seattle enrolled patients while the patients were actively infected and followed the patients over time throughout the course of disease. Whole blood was collected in K2EDTA tubes by collaborating institutions according to the institutions' own protocols. For TCRbeta analysis, collaborators shipped samples as frozen whole blood, isolated PBMCs, or DNA extracted from either of those sample types. The specimen sequenced was peripheral blood. The V and J segments used are TRBV28 and TRBJ1-1; the D gene identity is not certain. The receptor comes from a man aged 45-65 years with COVID-19, enrolled during active disease. CDR3 region: CASNGGLNTEAFF. Read as DNA, the sequence is TGTGCCAGCAACGGAGGACTGAACACTGAAGCTTTCTTT.